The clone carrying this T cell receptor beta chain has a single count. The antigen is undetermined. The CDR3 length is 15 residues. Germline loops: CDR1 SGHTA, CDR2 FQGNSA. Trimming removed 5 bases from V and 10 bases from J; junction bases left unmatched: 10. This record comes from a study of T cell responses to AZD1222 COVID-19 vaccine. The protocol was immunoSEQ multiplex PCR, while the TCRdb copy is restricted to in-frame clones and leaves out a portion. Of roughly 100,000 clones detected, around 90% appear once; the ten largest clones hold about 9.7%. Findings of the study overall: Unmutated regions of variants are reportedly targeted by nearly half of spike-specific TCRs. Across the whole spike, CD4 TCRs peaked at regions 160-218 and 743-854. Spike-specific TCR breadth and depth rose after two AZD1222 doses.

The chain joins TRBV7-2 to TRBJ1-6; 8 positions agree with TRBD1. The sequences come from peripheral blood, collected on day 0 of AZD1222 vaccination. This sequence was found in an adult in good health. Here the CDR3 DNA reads TGTGCCAGCAGCCCTGGGGCAGGGGGCCAATCACCCCTCCACTTT. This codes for CASSPGAGGQSPLHF.